This T cell receptor beta chain was recovered during a study of T cell responses to AZD1222 COVID-19 vaccine. General observations from the study: The donor group comprised mostly white British people and more females; the analysis possibly underestimated clonal diversity.

Trimming removed 0 bases from V and 12 bases from J, with 17 bases in between. The CDR3 is 14 amino acids. CDR1 is SEHNR, CDR2 FQNEAQ, per germline (reference sequence). Note on this clone: Its specificity is unknown.

Assay: immunoSEQ multiplex PCR; the TCRdb copy retains only in-frame clones and omits some. The data contain about 120,000 clones, 87% of them singletons. Sequencing used peripheral blood, obtained 28 days after the second AZD1222 dose. The TCR sequence derives from an adult who received the AZD1222 COVID-19 vaccine. The gene calls are TRBV7-9 and TRBJ1-2, with D perhaps matching TRBD1 (5 bases). The CDR3 sequence is CASSLAEGPSFDTF. CDR3 nucleotides: TGTGCCAGCAGCTTAGCTGAGGGACCTTCTTTCGACACCTTC.